A single sample is the source of the 25 T cell receptor beta chains below, sequenced in a study of T cell repertoires in cytomegalovirus infection. TCRdb independently ran MiXCR on the reads; one entry per CDR3 protein. Counted here are some 940,000 distinct CDR3 sequences, around 29% occurring once; the ten biggest clones make up roughly 13%. Their antigen targets remain unknown. The sequencing used cultured CD8+ T cells from PBMCs, collected from culture after CMV antigen stimulation. The receptors were sampled from a human donor in good health (CMV status not recorded). Some clones in this sample may be carry-over from other donors' samples.

The chain employs TRBV6-2 or TRBV6-3 and TRBJ2-2, with a possible D match to TRBD2 (6 bases). CDR3 length equals 15 residues. Germline assignment: CDR1 MNHEY and CDR2 SVGEGT. The V and J ends lost 5 bases and 0 bases respectively, with 10 bases between them. In nucleotides, the CDR3 is TGTGCCAGCAGTACGGGACTCGCGAACACCGGGGAGCTGTTTTTT. Its translation is CASSTGLANTGELFF.

The chain employs TRBV14 and TRBJ2-1, with a possible D match to TRBD2 (7 bases). Germline V lookup: CDR1 SGHDN, CDR2 FVKESK. The CDR3 sequence is 17 residues long. The V gene lost 7 bases and the J gene lost 8 bases, with 27 bases spanning the gap. The CDR3 loop reads CASNGDPQGGYYHEQFF. The CDR3 region has the DNA TGTGCCAGCAACGGGGACCCACAGGGAGGGTATTACCATGAGCAGTTCTTC.

J is TRBJ2-2 and V is TRBV28, with TRBD1 matching over 9 bases. V gave up 6 bases and J gave up 4 bases; unmatched junction bases: 9. Germline V gene sequence: CDR1 MDHEN, CDR2 SYDVKM. The CDR3 extends over 16 amino acids. CDR3 in amino acids: CASRTPGTGTTGELFF. For the CDR3, the DNA is TGTGCCAGCAGAACTCCCGGGACAGGGACCACCGGGGAGCTGTTTTTT.

J is TRBJ2-7 and V is TRBV18, with D uncertain. V was pared by 2 bases and J by 2 bases, with 10 bases between. This CDR3 has 14 amino acids. Germline V CDR1 and CDR2: KGHSH, LQKENI. CDR3 sequence reads: CASSPTGSPYEQYF. CDR3 sequence (DNA): TGTGCCAGCTCACCAACGGGCAGCCCCTACGAGCAGTACTTC.

The chain joins TRBV7-6 to TRBJ1-4; the D is unclear. Deletions cut 1 base from V and 5 bases from J, with 23 bases between. Looked up from germline, CDR1 is SGHVS and CDR2 is FNYEAQ. The CDR3 totals 19 residues. CDR3 protein: CASSLEPGRAVVGNEKLFF. CDR3 DNA: TGTGCCAGCAGCTTAGAACCGGGGAGAGCGGTAGTGGGGAATGAAAAACTGTTTTTT. The full variable domain, rest sourced from reference TRBV7-6 and TRBJ1-4, is GAGVSQSPRYKVTKRGQDVALRCDPISGHVSLYWYRQALGQGPEFLTYFNYEAQQDKSGLPNDRFSAERPEGSISTLTIQRTEQRDSAMYRCASSLEPGRAVVGNEKLFFGSGTQLSVL.

J is TRBJ2-5 and V is TRBV18; no reliable D call. The CDR3 runs to 13 residues. Germline values: CDR1 KGHSH, CDR2 LQKENI. The V end lost 3 bases, the J end lost 2 bases, and 7 bases lay between the germline ends. CDR3 loop: CASSPLRQETQYF. In nucleotides, the CDR3 is TGTGCCAGCTCACCGTTGAGACAAGAGACCCAGTACTTC.

The chain links TRBV3-1 to TRBJ2-2; no definite D call. CDR1 and CDR2 from the germline V gene are LGHDT and YNNKEL (reference sequence). This CDR3 has 13 residues. Trimming took 4 bases from V and 8 from J, leaving 11 bases between them. CDR3 amino acids: CASSPFSGGELFF. The CDR3 coding sequence is TGTGCCAGCAGCCCCTTCTCGGGTGGGGAGCTGTTTTTT.

This clonotype was counted only a few times. This chain uses TRBV11-2 with TRBJ2-1; TRBD1 is a possible D gene (5 bases). The length of the CDR3 is 16 residues. V was shortened by 8 bases and J by 0 bases, with 17 bases between the two germline ends. The germline V gene has CDR1 SGHAT and CDR2 FQNNGV. In DNA, the CDR3 is TGTGCCAGCGTTGATACCGACAGAAGCTCCTACAATGAGCAGTTCTTC. Its translation: CASVDTDRSSYNEQFF.

There are a few counts of this clonotype. V usage is TRBV7-9 and J usage is TRBJ1-2; 7 bases align to TRBD1. The CDR3 totals 14 residues. J lost 4 bases, V lost 7 bases, and 9 bases had no gene match. Germline CDR1 is SEHNR and CDR2 is FQNEAQ (reference sequence). CDR3 in DNA: TGTGCCAGCACCCAGACAGGGAGAATCTATGGCTACACCTTC. This encodes CASTQTGRIYGYTF.

This clonotype was detected only a few times. The chain couples TRBV27 to TRBJ2-1, with D tentatively TRBD1 (6 bases). The CDR3 has 15 amino acids. Trimming cost V 7 bases and J 5 bases, with 18 bases left between them. Per the germline V gene, CDR1 is MNHEY and CDR2 is SMNVEV (reference sequence). The CDR3 protein is CASTLQGNRNNEQFF. The CDR3 DNA sequence: TGTGCCAGCACCCTACAGGGTAATAGGAACAATGAGCAGTTCTTC.

This clonotype was counted between two and nine times. This chain uses TRBV7-6 with TRBJ2-3; D gene ambiguous. V lost 4 bases and J 2 bases, leaving 10 bases between the germline ends. The CDR3 runs to 14 residues. Germline V gene sequence: CDR1 SGHVS, CDR2 FNYEAQ. The CDR3 nucleotides read TGTGCCAGCAGCTCTTATCGGGCCACAGATACGCAGTATTTT. Its protein is CASSSYRATDTQYF.

This clonotype was recorded a few times. This chain connects TRBV27 to TRBJ1-3; tentatively, D is TRBD1 (6 bases). Germline V gives CDR1 MNHEY, CDR2 SMNVEV (reference sequence). The V end was cut by 6 bases, the J end by 6 bases, with 18 bases between. This CDR3 comprises 15 residues. This chain's CDR3 is CASSPRGHPLNTIYF. The CDR3 bases are TGTGCCAGCAGCCCCCGGGGGCACCCTCTAAACACCATATATTTT.

The chain is built from TRBV6-2 or TRBV6-3 and TRBJ2-5, with TRBD2 matching 9 bases. Unmatched junction bases numbered 13, after V lost 8 bases and J lost 0 bases. This CDR3 region has 17 residues. Germline CDR1 and CDR2: MNHEY and SVGEGT. The CDR3 here is CASLPWIAGEYQETQYF. DNA for the CDR3: TGTGCCAGCCTACCGTGGATAGCGGGGGAATACCAAGAGACCCAGTACTTC.

This clonotype appeared many times. The rearrangement uses TRBV7-8 and TRBJ2-1; D is perhaps TRBD2 (7 bases). The CDR3 consists of 16 residues. Trimming removed 5 bases at V and 1 base at J, with 15 bases between. CDR1 is SGHVS, CDR2 FQNEAQ, per germline. In nucleotides, the CDR3 is TGTGCCAGCAGCCATACAGGGAGGGGGTCCTACAATGAGCAGTTCTTC. Translated: CASSHTGRGSYNEQFF. Looking up the rest from reference TRBV7-8 and TRBJ2-1 gives the full variable domain: GAGVSQSPRYKVAKRGQDVALRCDPISGHVSLFWYQQALGQGPEFLTYFQNEAQLDKSGLPSDRFFAERPEGSVSTLKIQRTQQEDSAVYLCASSHTGRGSYNEQFFGPGTRLTVL.

This clonotype was recorded a few times. This chain links TRBV7-9 with TRBJ2-1, with D unresolved. CDR1 is SEHNR, CDR2 FQNEAQ, per germline (reference sequence). Trimming took 2 bases from V and 9 from J, leaving 8 bases between them. The CDR3 spans 12 residues. For the CDR3, the DNA is TGTGCCAGCAGCTTATGGGATCCTGAGCAGTTCTTC. Translated: CASSLWDPEQFF.

The chain links TRBV20-1 to TRBJ2-3; the match to TRBD2 covers 16 bases. From germline, CDR1 is DFQATT and CDR2 SNEGSKA (reference sequence). CDR3 length: 19 residues. The V gene end was trimmed by 1 base and the J gene end by 8 bases; junction bases not matched to a gene: 15. This CDR3 is CSARAPGLAGGPLLGTQYF. CDR3 in DNA: TGCAGTGCTAGAGCCCCGGGACTAGCGGGGGGGCCCCTTTTGGGTACGCAGTATTTT.

This chain uses TRBV7-9 with TRBJ2-5; TRBD1 agrees at 9 bases. This CDR3 is 16 amino acids long. The V and J ends lost 5 bases and 3 bases, in that order; junction bases with no gene match: 10. CDR1 and CDR2 from the germline V gene are SEHNR and FQNEAQ (reference sequence). The CDR3 region has the DNA TGTGCCAGCAGCCACCCGGGACAGGGTAACGAAGAGACCCAGTACTTC. Translating it yields CASSHPGQGNEETQYF.

The sample holds many counts of this clonotype. The chain couples TRBV7-8 to TRBJ2-3; D not certain. CDR3 length equals 13 residues. CDR1 is SGHVS and CDR2 is FQNEAQ in the germline V gene. V was cut by 9 bases and J by 2 bases, with 12 bases left in between. CDR3 nucleotides: TGTGCCAGTAGCAGCCCTTCCACAGATACGCAGTATTTT. Translated, it gives CASSSPSTDTQYF.

J is TRBJ1-1 and V is TRBV6-1; D unclear. V shed 5 bases and J shed 6 bases, with 16 bases lying between them. Germline V lookup: CDR1 MNHNS, CDR2 SASEGT. This CDR3 has 14 amino acids. The CDR3 DNA is TGTGCCAGCAGTCCACGCGGCATTGAGGCTGAAGCTTTCTTT. Translated, it gives CASSPRGIEAEAFF.

This clonotype was detected once. One end of the junction varies from germline; a read error may be responsible. This chain links TRBV3-1 with TRBJ2-7; 8 bases are a match to TRBD1. Germline lookup yields CDR1 LGHDT and CDR2 YNNKEL (reference sequence). The CDR3 covers 16 residues. The CDR3 loop reads CANSQQGGFHSYEQYF. CDR3 nucleotides: TGTGCCAACAGCCAACAGGGGGGATTTCACTCCTACGAGCAGTACTTC.

This clonotype occurred many times. The J gene is TRBJ2-1, the V gene TRBV11-1, with D tentatively TRBD2 (5 bases). The CDR3 is 15 amino acids. Deletions cut 3 bases from V and 6 bases from J, with 15 bases between. CDR1 is SGHAT, CDR2 FQDESV, per germline (reference sequence). The CDR3 coding sequence is TGTGCCAGCAGCTTCCGGGGTAGCTTGGCCAATGAGCAGTTCTTC. Protein sequence: CASSFRGSLANEQFF.

The rearrangement uses TRBV6-5 and TRBJ1-1; 7 positions match TRBD1. Looked up from germline, CDR1 is MNHEY and CDR2 is SVGAGI. V was pared by 5 bases and J by 3 bases, with 6 bases of the junction left unmatched. The CDR3 is made up of 14 amino acids. In nucleotides, the CDR3 is TGTGCCAGCAGTCGCAGGGGGTCGGACACTGAAGCTTTCTTT. Protein sequence: CASSRRGSDTEAFF.

The CDR3: CASSFGDRGVENEQFF. As DNA, the CDR3 is TGTGCCAGCAGCTTCGGGGACAGGGGGGTGGAGAATGAGCAGTTCTTC. The chain recombines TRBV5-4 with TRBJ2-1; TRBD1 matches at 11 bases. Germline assignment: CDR1 SGHNT and CDR2 YYREEE (reference sequence). The CDR3 totals 16 residues. The trim removed 2 bases at V and 7 bases at J, leaving 8 bases unmatched. Based on the CDR3 plus reference TRBV5-4 and TRBJ2-1, the full variable domain is ETGVTQSPTHLIKTRGQQVTLRCSSQSGHNTVSWYQQALGQGPQFIFQYYREEENGRGNFPPRFSGLQFPNYSSELNVNALELDDSALYLCASSFGDRGVENEQFFGPGTRLTVL.

This clonotype appeared many times. The chain links TRBV7-6 to TRBJ1-1, with TRBD1 as a possible D gene (5 bases). V was cut by 3 bases and J by 4 bases, with 24 bases left in between. The CDR3 has 18 amino acids. Germline CDR1 and CDR2: SGHVS and FNYEAQ. DNA of the CDR3: TGTGCCAGCAGCTTCCTAGGGGTAATAGGACCTGGGGGCACTGAAGCTTTCTTT. Translated, it gives CASSFLGVIGPGGTEAFF.

The sample holds many counts of this clonotype. The CDR3 loop is CASSSPGDEQYV. The CDR3 DNA reads TGTGCCAGCAGCTCCCCAGGGGACGAGCAGTACGTC. V and J are TRBV7-8 and TRBJ2-7, with D possibly TRBD1 on 6 matching bases. Trimming took off 4 bases at V and 5 bases at J, with 9 bases between the two ends. There are 12 residues in the CDR3. The germline V gene has CDR1 SGHVS and CDR2 FQNEAQ.